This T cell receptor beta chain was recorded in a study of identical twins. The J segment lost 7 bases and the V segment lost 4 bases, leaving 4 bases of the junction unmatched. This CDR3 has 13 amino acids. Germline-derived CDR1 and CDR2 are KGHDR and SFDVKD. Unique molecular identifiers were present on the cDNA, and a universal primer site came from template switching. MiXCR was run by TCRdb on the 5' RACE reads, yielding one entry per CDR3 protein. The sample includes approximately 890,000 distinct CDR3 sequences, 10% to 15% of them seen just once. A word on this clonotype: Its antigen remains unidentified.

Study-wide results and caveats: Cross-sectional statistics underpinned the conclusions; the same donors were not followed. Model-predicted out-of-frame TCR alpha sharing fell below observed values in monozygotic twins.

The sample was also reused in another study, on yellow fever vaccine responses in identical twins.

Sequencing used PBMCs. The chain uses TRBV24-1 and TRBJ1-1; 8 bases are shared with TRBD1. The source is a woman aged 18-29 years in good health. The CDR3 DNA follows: TGTGCCACCAGTGACGCCGGGACAGGTGAAGCTTTCTTT. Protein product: CATSDAGTGEAFF.